The entry below describes one T cell receptor (beta chain). Its specificity is not known. Peripheral blood from each donor was collected in a volume of 9.5 to 10 milliliters. A second PCR of roughly 7 to 11 cycles used a sample-barcoded 5' primer and a J-beta primer mix. Sequencing of every sample gave 3 million or more CDR3-containing paired-end reads. TCRdb ran MiXCR on the 5' RACE reads and lists one entry per CDR3 protein. This sample has 1 million to 1.2 million distinct CDR3 sequences; around two fifths occur once, and the top ten carry approximately 14%. Per germline, CDR1 MNHEY and CDR2 SVGAGI. V was clipped by 5 bases and J by 3 bases, with 13 bases between them. The CDR3 has 14 amino acids. The data originate from a study of blood T cells in healthy people across ages. Study findings and constraints: It was not possible, with unsorted PBMCs, to conclusively compare naive and antigen-experienced cells.

This TCR was sampled from a man between 18 and 35 years old in good health. The gene calls are TRBV6-5 and TRBJ1-2; a possible D gene is TRBD1 (5 bases). The specimen sequenced was blood. The chain's CDR3 is CASSPDRSDYGYTF. The DNA of the CDR3 is TGTGCCAGCAGTCCCGACAGATCTGACTATGGCTACACCTTC.